The T cell receptor (beta chain) under discussion was sequenced for a study of T cells in tuberculosis. Study conclusions and caveats: Smaller alpha distances in active tuberculosis partly reflected shorter CDR3-alpha lengths. Smaller distances to GMM-specific TCRs suggested their expansion in active tuberculosis.

V dropped 4 bases and J dropped 2; count of bases not matched to a gene: 1. The V gene's germline CDR1 is LGHNA and CDR2 YNFKEQ. The CDR3 is made up of 14 amino acids. A note on this clone: Its antigen is unknown.

Assay: immunoSEQ multiplex PCR; the TCRdb copy retains only in-frame clones and omits some. The sample holds under 40,000 clones, approximately 94% seen once. Tuberculin skin test and IGRA determined adolescents' latent tuberculosis status at entry. On average approximately 90,000 T cells per donor were immunosequenced. The TCR originated in a donor aged 10 to 29 with latent tuberculosis or without tuberculosis infection. Material for sequencing was PBMCs. The V call is TRBV4-2, the J call TRBJ2-7, with 11 bases fitting TRBD2. CDR3 bases: TGTGCCAGCAGCCTAGCGGGAGGGCCCTACGAGCAGTACTTC. Encoded protein: CASSLAGGPYEQYF.